The 22 T cell receptor beta chains below come from one sample, sequenced in a study of T cells in localized non-small cell lung cancer. The assay was immunoSEQ multiplex PCR, and TCRdb's table has in-frame clones only and misses some. This table has 2,700 or so clones, approximately 25% appearing once. The source was lung tumor tissue, collected before any cancer treatment. Every receptor here comes from a woman aged 35 to 70 with stage I lung adenocarcinoma.

The rearrangement uses TRBV11-3 and TRBJ1-1, with no clear D. Trimming stripped 2 bases from V and 1 base from J, with 8 bases between. Germline assignment: CDR1 SGHNT and CDR2 YENEEA. The CDR3 runs 14 residues. CDR3 sequence reads: CASSLMDENTEAFF. The DNA of the CDR3 is TGTGCCAGCAGCTTAATGGATGAGAACACTGAAGCTTTCTTT.

The chain joins TRBV29-1 to TRBJ1-5; D not certain. This CDR3 is built from 14 residues. The germline V gene encodes CDR1 SQVTM and CDR2 ANQGSEA. V lost 5 bases, J lost 3 bases, and 14 bases lay in between. CDR3 region: CSVSTSRTNQPQHF. As DNA, the CDR3 is TGCAGCGTTTCTACGAGCAGGACCAATCAGCCCCAGCATTTT.

The J gene is TRBJ2-3, the V gene TRBV28, with a weak D call TRBD2 (5 bases). V lost 6 bases and J 8 bases, leaving 15 bases between the germline ends. Germline CDR1 reads MDHEN; CDR2 reads SYDVKM. There are 13 residues in the CDR3. The CDR3 region has the DNA TGTGCCAGCAGACTGGGTGAGGGAAGTACGCAGTATTTT. Its translation: CASRLGEGSTQYF.

The chain employs TRBV14 and TRBJ2-1, with D maybe TRBD2 (6 bases). V shed 2 bases and J shed 9 bases, with 20 bases lying between them. Germline V gene sequence: CDR1 SGHDN, CDR2 FVKESK. The CDR3 spans 16 residues. CDR3 in amino acids: CASSQIGRDLKIEQFF. DNA for the CDR3: TGTGCCAGCAGCCAAATCGGCAGGGACTTGAAGATTGAGCAGTTCTTC.

The chain joins TRBV11-3 to TRBJ2-1; D possibly matches TRBD1 or TRBD2 (6 bases each). The CDR3 spans 15 residues. Per the germline V gene, CDR1 is SGHNT and CDR2 is YENEEA. Trimming took off 7 bases at V and 7 bases at J, with 20 bases between the two ends. The CDR3 reads CASTLPGGMVNEQFF. The CDR3 DNA sequence: TGTGCCAGCACCCTGCCCGGGGGCATGGTTAATGAGCAGTTCTTC.

This clone has more than one count but fewer than ten. J is TRBJ1-1 and V is TRBV19, with unresolved D. V dropped 7 bases and J dropped 6 bases, with 12 bases sitting between them. Germline V gene sequence: CDR1 LNHDA, CDR2 SQIVND (reference sequence). CDR3 length: 12 amino acids. The CDR3 DNA reads TGTGCCAGTACCCTCGGACGAGCTGAAGCTTTCTTT. Translation gives CASTLGRAEAFF.

This rearrangement joins TRBV6-8 to TRBJ2-5; the D call may be TRBD1 or TRBD2 (5 bases each). This CDR3 comprises 15 residues. Trimming shortened V by 0 bases and J by 5 bases, and 13 bases separated the two germline ends. Germline loops: CDR1 MNHGY, CDR2 SAAAGT. DNA for the CDR3: TGTGCCAGCAGTTACTCGAGTGAGGGGTCGGAGACCCAGTACTTC. Its protein is CASSYSSEGSETQYF.

The rearrangement joins TRBV29-1 to TRBJ2-1, with 8 bases lining up with TRBD2. The V gene end was trimmed by 6 bases and the J gene end by 7 bases; junction bases not matched to a gene: 11. The CDR3 loop spans 14 amino acids. Germline CDR1 SQVTM, CDR2 ANQGSEA. CDR3 sequence (DNA): TGCAGCGTGAAGGCGGGGGGTCACGGGAATGAGCAGTTCTTC. This translates into CSVKAGGHGNEQFF.

This clone has more than one count but fewer than ten. Here the CDR3 reads CASSLVGKETQYF. CDR3 in DNA: TGTGCCAGCAGCTTAGTGGGCAAAGAGACCCAGTACTTC. This rearrangement joins TRBV7-2 to TRBJ2-5; no clear D. The CDR3 contains 13 residues. Germline CDR1 and CDR2: SGHTA and FQGNSA. V lost 1 base to trimming and J lost 3 bases, with 6 bases between them. Full variable domain (outside the CDR3, taken from reference TRBV7-2 and TRBJ2-5): GAGVSQSPSNKVTEKGKDVELRCDPISGHTALYWYRQSLGQGLEFLIYFQGNSAPDKSGLPSDRFSAERTGGSVSTLTIQRTQQEDSAVYLCASSLVGKETQYFGPGTRLLVL.

The chain joins TRBV5-1 to TRBJ2-7; tentative D call: TRBD1 (6 bases). Trimming removed 0 bases from V and 4 bases from J, with 11 bases in between. Germline assignment: CDR1 SGHRS and CDR2 YFSETQ. CDR3 length: 14 amino acids. CDR3 protein: CASSLGQGKYEQYF. The CDR3 coding sequence is TGCGCCAGCAGCTTGGGGCAGGGGAAGTACGAGCAGTACTTC.

This clone was detected a few times. The rearrangement joins TRBV28 to TRBJ1-5; D remains unclear. The CDR3 sequence is 13 residues long. Germline assignment: CDR1 MDHEN and CDR2 SYDVKM. The CDR3 sequence: CGTGRYSNQPQHF. DNA of the CDR3: TGTGGCACCGGTAGATATAGCAATCAGCCCCAGCATTTT.

This clone has just a few counts. The chain is built from TRBV16 and TRBJ2-7; TRBD1 aligns across 7 bases. CDR3 length: 14 residues. Trimming cost V 3 bases and J 0 bases; bases outside gene matches: 2. Germline CDR1 and CDR2: KGHSY and FQNENV. DNA for the CDR3: TGTGCCAGCAGCCAGGGGGACAGCTCCTACGAGCAGTACTTC. This codes for CASSQGDSSYEQYF. Filled out from reference TRBV16 and TRBJ2-7, the complete variable domain reads GEEVAQTPKHLVRGEGQKAKLYCAPIKGHSYVFWYQQVLKNEFKFLISFQNENVFDETGMPKERFSAKCLPNSPCSLEIQATKLEDSAVYFCASSQGDSSYEQYFGPGTRLTVT.

This clone came up a few times. The genes are TRBV28 and TRBJ1-5, with 9 nucleotides matching TRBD1. The trim removed 6 bases at V and 6 bases at J, leaving 6 bases unmatched. CDR3 length: 14 residues. CDR1 MDHEN and CDR2 SYDVKM come from the germline V gene. This chain's CDR3 is CASSLRTGVQPQHF. In DNA, the CDR3 is TGTGCCAGCAGCTTGCGGACAGGGGTTCAGCCCCAGCATTTT.

The V and J genes are TRBV2 and TRBJ2-5, with 8 nucleotides matching TRBD2. Germline CDR1 reads SNHLY; CDR2 reads FYNNEI. The J segment lost 5 bases and the V segment lost 8 bases, leaving 10 bases of the junction unmatched. The CDR3 is 14 residues long. CDR3 DNA: TGTGCCAGCGCCTCCGGGGGGGGAAGGGAGACCCAGTACTTC. This gives the protein CASASGGGRETQYF.

V and J are TRBV6-8 and TRBJ1-4, with 10 bases matching TRBD1. There are 15 residues in the CDR3. The germline gives CDR1 MNHGY, CDR2 SAAAGT. Trimming at V came to 7 bases and at J to 9 bases, leaving 11 bases not matched to a gene. The chain's CDR3 is CASTSDLDRGKKLFF. The CDR3 DNA reads TGTGCCAGCACTTCAGATTTGGACAGGGGGAAAAAACTGTTTTTT.

This clone appeared a few times. The rearrangement links TRBV9 to TRBJ2-2; 14 bases are shared with TRBD2. V lost 4 bases to trimming and J lost 5 bases; unmatched junction nucleotides: 13. The CDR3 consists of 19 residues. The germline gives CDR1 SGDLS, CDR2 YYNGEE. The CDR3 DNA reads TGTGCCAGCAGCTATCCTGCGACTAGCGGGGGGGCATATACCGGGGAGCTGTTTTTT. Translation gives CASSYPATSGGAYTGELFF.

This chain links TRBV11-3 with TRBJ1-1; a weak D match, TRBD1 (5 bases). The CDR3 extends over 14 amino acids. V shed 4 bases and J shed 0 bases, with 9 bases lying between them. CDR1 and CDR2 (germline): SGHNT, YENEEA. Written as DNA, the CDR3 is TGTGCCAGCAGCTCTCTGACAGTGAACACTGAAGCTTTCTTT. Residues: CASSSLTVNTEAFF. The whole variable domain, filled in from reference TRBV11-3 and TRBJ1-1, reads EAGVVQSPRYKIIEKKQPVAFWCNPISGHNTLYWYLQNLGQGPELLIRYENEEAVDDSQLPKDRFSAERLKGVDSTLKIQPAELGDSAVYLCASSSLTVNTEAFFGQGTRLTVV.

The rearrangement uses TRBV6-8 and TRBJ1-5, with unresolved D. This CDR3 has 14 residues. CDR1 is MNHGY, CDR2 SAAAGT, per germline. Trimming left V 2 bases short and J 3 bases short, with 8 bases between. CDR3 coding DNA: TGTGCCAGCAGTTACGGGCAACCCAATCAGCCCCAGCATTTT. As protein: CASSYGQPNQPQHF.

This clone appeared a few times. J is TRBJ2-7 and V is TRBV23-1, with D perhaps TRBD1 or TRBD2 (5 bases each). TRBV23-1 is marked as an open reading frame, function uncertain. The germline V and J ends were trimmed by 6 bases and 3 bases, with 12 bases remaining between them. CDR3 length: 13 amino acids. CDR3 sequence reads: CASSKGPNYEQYF. Written as DNA, the CDR3 is TGCGCCAGCAGCAAGGGACCGAACTACGAGCAGTACTTC.

This clone was observed a few times. J is TRBJ1-2 and V is TRBV28; TRBD1 might be the D (5 bases). Germline V gives CDR1 MDHEN, CDR2 SYDVKM. V lost 4 bases, J lost 5 bases, and 14 bases lay in between. The CDR3 runs to 14 residues. CDR3 in amino acids: CASSSRAGRYGYTF. CDR3 DNA: TGTGCCAGCAGTTCAAGGGCAGGGAGGTATGGCTACACCTTC.

This chain joins TRBV11-3 and TRBJ2-1; no clear D gene. V shed 5 bases and J shed 4 bases, with 15 bases lying between them. Germline CDR1 and CDR2: SGHNT and YENEEA. This CDR3 contains 15 residues. The CDR3 nucleotides read TGTGCCAGCAGCCCCGGGTCTGACGGATACAATGAGCAGTTCTTC. It specifies CASSPGSDGYNEQFF.

V usage is TRBV28 and J usage is TRBJ1-1, with 11 bases fitting TRBD1. The J segment lost 1 base and the V segment lost 6 bases, leaving 4 bases of the junction unmatched. This CDR3 is 15 amino acids long. CDR1 and CDR2 (germline): MDHEN, SYDVKM. CDR3 sequence reads: CASRRTGGGNTEAFF. The CDR3, as DNA: TGTGCCAGCAGACGGACAGGGGGCGGGAACACTGAAGCTTTCTTT.